This is a list of T cell receptor beta chains from one sample in a study of low-dose radiotherapy and immunotherapy resistance in tumors. Each CDR3 protein gets one entry after TCRdb re-called the reads with MiXCR. The table includes 59,000 or so distinct CDR3 sequences, 26% detected once. The starting material was PBMCs, obtained before treatment. These TCRs come from a male donor with rectosigmoid adenocarcinoma. Both conserved end residues are part of each CDR3. The D gene is left open where the match is weak. Only some rows state a clone size, as once, few, many or a class for expanded clones.

CDR3aa: CASSDVGRETQYF; CDR3nt: TGTGCCAGCAGTGATGTGGGTCGAGAGACCCAGTACTTC; v_gene: TRBV2; d_gene: -; abundance: many; j_gene: TRBJ2-5
CDR3aa: CASSSTSSGNTIYF; CDR3nt: TGTGCCAGCAGCTCGACTAGCTCTGGAAACACCATATATTTT; v_gene: TRBV7-9; d_gene: -; abundance: -; j_gene: TRBJ1-3
CDR3aa: CASSSRAGGALEKLFF; CDR3nt: TGTGCCAGCAGCTCCCGGGCCGGGGGCGCCTTGGAAAAACTGTTTTTT; v_gene: TRBV9; d_gene: -; abundance: once; j_gene: TRBJ1-4
CDR3aa: CASSLGLATYEQYF; CDR3nt: TGTGCCAGCAGTTTAGGACTAGCGACCTACGAGCAGTACTTC; v_gene: TRBV28; d_gene: TRBD2; abundance: many; j_gene: TRBJ2-7
CDR3aa: CASSGGGFQPQHF; CDR3nt: TGTGCCAGCAGCGGCGGCGGGTTTCAGCCCCAGCATTTT; v_gene: TRBV27; d_gene: -; abundance: many; j_gene: TRBJ1-5
CDR3aa: CATGGQGSNTGELFF; CDR3nt: TGTGCCACCGGGGGACAGGGGTCGAACACCGGGGAGCTGTTTTTT; v_gene: TRBV12-3/TRBV12-4; d_gene: TRBD1; abundance: many; j_gene: TRBJ2-2
CDR3aa: CASSIRPFGQASWLFF; CDR3nt: TGTGCCAGTAGTATCCGCCCCTTTGGACAGGCTTCGTGGCTGTTTTTT; v_gene: TRBV19; d_gene: TRBD1; abundance: many; j_gene: TRBJ1-4
CDR3aa: CASMRRGKGSLDTEAFF; CDR3nt: TGTGCCAGCATGAGGAGGGGAAAGGGATCGTTGGACACTGAAGCTTTCTTT; v_gene: TRBV7-2; d_gene: -; abundance: many; j_gene: TRBJ1-1
CDR3aa: CSVAPNLGEQYF; CDR3nt: TGCAGCGTTGCCCCTAATCTGGGCGAGCAGTACTTC; v_gene: TRBV29-1; d_gene: -; abundance: -; j_gene: TRBJ2-7
CDR3aa: CSANDRAGTYEQYF; CDR3nt: TGCAGTGCTAACGACAGGGCTGGAACCTACGAGCAGTACTTC; v_gene: TRBV20-1; d_gene: TRBD1; abundance: many; j_gene: TRBJ2-7
CDR3aa: CSARDRVSVYYEQYF; CDR3nt: TGCAGTGCTAGAGATCGGGTTAGCGTCTACTACGAGCAGTACTTC; v_gene: TRBV20-1; d_gene: -; abundance: many; j_gene: TRBJ2-7
CDR3aa: CASDEVGSYEQYF; CDR3nt: TGTGCCAGCGATGAGGTAGGGTCCTACGAGCAGTACTTC; v_gene: TRBV28; d_gene: -; abundance: many; j_gene: TRBJ2-7
CDR3aa: CASSRGSRETQYF; CDR3nt: TGTGCCAGCAGCCGCGGGAGCAGGGAGACCCAGTACTTC; v_gene: TRBV13; d_gene: TRBD2; abundance: -; j_gene: TRBJ2-5
CDR3aa: CATWDRGQSNYGYTF; CDR3nt: TGTGCCACGTGGGACAGGGGGCAATCTAACTATGGCTACACCTTC; v_gene: TRBV6-8; d_gene: TRBD1; abundance: many; j_gene: TRBJ1-2
CDR3aa: CASSFGDLADGYTF; CDR3nt: TGCGCCAGCAGCTTTGGTGACCTGGCTGATGGCTACACCTTC; v_gene: TRBV5-1; d_gene: -; abundance: -; j_gene: TRBJ1-2
CDR3aa: CASSFPGLAGGLETQYF; CDR3nt: TGTGCCAGCAGCTTCCCGGGACTAGCGGGGGGGCTGGAGACCCAGTACTTC; v_gene: TRBV7-6; d_gene: TRBD2; abundance: many; j_gene: TRBJ2-5
CDR3aa: CASSLASGLATSTDTQYF; CDR3nt: TGTGCCAGCAGCTTGGCCTCTGGACTAGCGACTAGCACAGATACGCAGTATTTT; v_gene: TRBV5-4; d_gene: TRBD2; abundance: -; j_gene: TRBJ2-3
CDR3aa: CASSLTRGHNQPQHF; CDR3nt: TGTGCCAGCAGTTTAACAAGGGGACACAATCAGCCCCAGCATTTT; v_gene: TRBV12-3/TRBV12-4; d_gene: -; abundance: many; j_gene: TRBJ1-5
CDR3aa: CASSPSGQLTDTQYF; CDR3nt: TGCGCCAGCAGCCCATCGGGACAACTCACAGATACGCAGTATTTT; v_gene: TRBV4-1; d_gene: -; abundance: many; j_gene: TRBJ2-3
CDR3aa: CASSLSGRLTGELFF; CDR3nt: TGCGCCAGCAGCTTAAGCGGGAGACTCACCGGGGAGCTGTTTTTT; v_gene: TRBV5-1; d_gene: TRBD2; abundance: -; j_gene: TRBJ2-2
CDR3aa: CASSPTGLWETQYF; CDR3nt: TGTGCCAGCAGCCCGACAGGGCTTTGGGAGACCCAGTACTTC; v_gene: TRBV5-6; d_gene: TRBD1; abundance: few; j_gene: TRBJ2-5
CDR3aa: CASSFRMPGEGQADTQYF; CDR3nt: TGTGCCAGCAGCTTTAGGATGCCGGGGGAGGGCCAGGCAGATACGCAGTATTTT; v_gene: TRBV11-2; d_gene: TRBD2; abundance: many; j_gene: TRBJ2-3
CDR3aa: CASSEPGTGISEQYF; CDR3nt: TGTGCCAGCAGTGAACCTGGGACAGGGATTAGCGAGCAGTACTTC; v_gene: TRBV6-2/TRBV6-3; d_gene: TRBD1; abundance: many; j_gene: TRBJ2-7
CDR3aa: CASSSGRTQETQYF; CDR3nt: TGCGCCAGCAGCTCCGGGCGGACCCAAGAGACCCAGTACTTC; v_gene: TRBV5-1; d_gene: -; abundance: many; j_gene: TRBJ2-5
CDR3aa: CSASPSGRSTGELFF; CDR3nt: TGCAGTGCTAGCCCTAGCGGGAGGAGCACCGGGGAGCTGTTTTTT; v_gene: TRBV20-1; d_gene: TRBD2; abundance: once; j_gene: TRBJ2-2
CDR3aa: CASSSYGLESTDTQYF; CDR3nt: TGTGCCAGCAGTTCCTACGGACTAGAAAGCACAGATACGCAGTATTTT; v_gene: TRBV2; d_gene: TRBD2; abundance: many; j_gene: TRBJ2-3
CDR3aa: CAGLDRDYGYTF; CDR3nt: TGTGCCGGACTTGACAGAGACTATGGCTACACCTTC; v_gene: TRBV28; d_gene: -; abundance: many; j_gene: TRBJ1-2
CDR3aa: CASPIFTGELFF; CDR3nt: TGTGCCAGCCCTATATTTACCGGGGAGCTGTTTTTT; v_gene: TRBV27; d_gene: -; abundance: many; j_gene: TRBJ2-2
CDR3aa: CASSLDSYTEAFF; CDR3nt: TGTGCCAGCAGCTTAGACTCCTACACTGAAGCTTTCTTT; v_gene: TRBV28; d_gene: -; abundance: many; j_gene: TRBJ1-1
CDR3aa: CATSHGQTRMGNQPQHF; CDR3nt: TGTGCCACCAGCCACGGACAGACGAGGATGGGCAATCAGCCCCAGCATTTT; v_gene: TRBV24-1; d_gene: -; abundance: many; j_gene: TRBJ1-5
CDR3aa: CSVGDRAETQYF; CDR3nt: TGCAGCGTTGGGGACAGGGCAGAGACCCAGTACTTC; v_gene: TRBV29-1; d_gene: TRBD1; abundance: -; j_gene: TRBJ2-5
CDR3aa: CASSYSIANYDEKLFF; CDR3nt: TGTGCCAGCAGTTACTCGATAGCCAACTATGATGAAAAACTGTTTTTT; v_gene: TRBV6-2/TRBV6-3; d_gene: -; abundance: many; j_gene: TRBJ1-4
CDR3aa: CASSLRQGAYNEQFF; CDR3nt: TGTGCCAGCAGCCTCCGACAGGGGGCTTACAATGAGCAGTTCTTC; v_gene: TRBV7-8; d_gene: TRBD1; abundance: many; j_gene: TRBJ2-1
CDR3aa: CASNPPRATNEKLFF; CDR3nt: TGTGCCAGCAACCCGCCCCGGGCAACTAATGAAAAACTGTTTTTT; v_gene: TRBV6-2/TRBV6-3; d_gene: -; abundance: many; j_gene: TRBJ1-4
CDR3aa: CASRIYRGSTEAFF; CDR3nt: TGTGCCAGCAGGATCTACAGGGGGAGTACTGAAGCTTTCTTT; v_gene: TRBV28; d_gene: TRBD1; abundance: -; j_gene: TRBJ1-1
CDR3aa: CASSFRGGGVAGVQETQYF; CDR3nt: TGTGCCAGCAGCTTCCGAGGCGGAGGAGTAGCGGGGGTACAAGAGACCCAGTACTTC; v_gene: TRBV11-2; d_gene: TRBD2; abundance: many; j_gene: TRBJ2-5
CDR3aa: CASSLRQGNEQFF; CDR3nt: TGTGCCAGCAGCTTGAGACAGGGCAATGAGCAGTTCTTC; v_gene: TRBV7-9; d_gene: TRBD1; abundance: many; j_gene: TRBJ2-1
CDR3aa: CASSLKVDQPQHF; CDR3nt: TGTGCCAGCAGCCTCAAAGTGGATCAGCCCCAGCATTTT; v_gene: TRBV7-2; d_gene: -; abundance: many; j_gene: TRBJ1-5
CDR3aa: CASSDSQLSNEQFF; CDR3nt: TGTGCCAGCAGTGACTCGCAGTTAAGCAATGAGCAGTTCTTC; v_gene: TRBV25-1; d_gene: -; abundance: many; j_gene: TRBJ2-1
CDR3aa: CRGGARLQNTQYF; CDR3nt: TGCAGGGGGGGTGCAAGGTTACAGAATACGCAGTATTTT; v_gene: TRBV20-1; d_gene: -; abundance: many; j_gene: TRBJ2-3
CDR3aa: CSGGTYEQYF; CDR3nt: TGCAGTGGAGGGACCTACGAGCAGTACTTC; v_gene: TRBV20-1; d_gene: -; abundance: many; j_gene: TRBJ2-7
CDR3aa: CASSLVAGSYNEQFF; CDR3nt: TGCGCCAGCAGCTTGGTGGCGGGAAGCTACAATGAGCAGTTCTTC; v_gene: TRBV5-1; d_gene: -; abundance: -; j_gene: TRBJ2-1
CDR3aa: CASSLDRYRVTRTGNTIYF; CDR3nt: TGTGCCAGCAGCTTAGACAGATACAGGGTTACGCGAACTGGAAACACCATATATTTT; v_gene: TRBV7-2; d_gene: -; abundance: many; j_gene: TRBJ1-3
CDR3aa: CASARVYTGELFF; CDR3nt: TGTGCCAGCGCGAGGGTTTACACCGGGGAGCTGTTTTTT; v_gene: TRBV28; d_gene: -; abundance: -; j_gene: TRBJ2-2
CDR3aa: CASSSLPAGDHGYTF; CDR3nt: TGTGCCAGCAGTTCCCTCCCCGCAGGGGATCATGGCTACACCTTC; v_gene: TRBV28; d_gene: -; abundance: many; j_gene: TRBJ1-2